Below are 26 T cell receptor beta chains sequenced from a single sample in a study of early T cells in non-severe SARS-CoV-2 infection. A single record per CDR3 protein comes from TCRdb applying MiXCR to the 5' RACE reads. The data show roughly 26,000 distinct CDR3 sequences, 5.1% seen once. Sequenced material: whole blood. These receptors came from an adult who was a healthcare worker with PCR-confirmed SARS-CoV-2 infection or an uninfected control (not recorded which).

This clonotype was counted only a few times. The CDR3 loop is CAISERGQGTYEQYF. CDR3 in DNA: TGTGCCATCAGTGAGAGGGGACAGGGTACCTACGAGCAGTACTTC. The J gene is TRBJ2-7, the V gene TRBV10-3, with 9 bases identical to TRBD1. The CDR3 loop spans 15 amino acids. From germline, CDR1 is ENHRY and CDR2 SYGVKD. V was clipped by 2 bases and J by 2 bases; unmatched bases: 4.

This clonotype was observed at least ten times. Here the CDR3 reads CASGTVYEQYF. The CDR3, as DNA: TGTGCCAGTGGGACGGTCTACGAGCAGTACTTC. J is TRBJ2-7 and V is TRBV6-5; the D call may be TRBD1 or TRBD2 (5 bases each). Germline CDR1 reads MNHEY; CDR2 reads SVGAGI. V lost 9 bases, J lost 3 bases, and 9 bases lay in between. There are 11 residues in the CDR3.

In its sample, this clonotype was seen many times. The V and J genes are TRBV7-9 and TRBJ1-1, with a weak D call TRBD1 (6 bases). Trimming took off 5 bases at V and 3 bases at J, with 13 bases between the two ends. This CDR3 spans 14 amino acids. CDR1 and CDR2 from the germline V gene are SEHNR and FQNEAQ (reference sequence). The CDR3 DNA reads as TGTGCCAGCAGCCACAGGGTTTCCGACACTGAAGCTTTCTTT. Its protein is CASSHRVSDTEAFF.

This clonotype was seen many times. The chain links TRBV6-5 to TRBJ2-5; unclear D gene. V dropped 0 bases and J dropped 5 bases, with 1 base sitting between them. The CDR3 totals 11 residues. Germline V gives CDR1 MNHEY, CDR2 SVGAGI. DNA for the CDR3: TGTGCCAGCAGTTACTCCGAGACCCAGTACTTC. Translation gives CASSYSETQYF.

In its sample, this clonotype was seen a few times. This chain uses TRBV3-1 with TRBJ2-3, with D possibly being TRBD1 or TRBD2 (5 bases each). Germline-derived CDR1 and CDR2 are LGHDT and YNNKEL (reference sequence). Deletions cut 0 bases from V and 0 bases from J, with 10 bases between. This CDR3 region has 16 residues. CDR3 bases: TGTGCCAGCAGCCAAGACGGGGCGTTTAGCACAGATACGCAGTATTTT. Translated, it gives CASSQDGAFSTDTQYF.

Many counts were recorded for this clonotype. The gene calls are TRBV11-2 and TRBJ2-5, with a weak D call TRBD2 (6 bases). The V end lost 5 bases, the J end lost 0 bases, and 19 bases lay between the germline ends. This CDR3 has 17 residues. The germline V gene has CDR1 SGHAT and CDR2 FQNNGV. The CDR3 sequence: CASSPYSSASYQETQYF. CDR3 sequence (DNA): TGTGCCAGCAGCCCTTATTCTAGCGCCTCGTACCAAGAGACCCAGTACTTC. Complete variable domain (other parts from reference TRBV11-2 and TRBJ2-5): EAGVAQSPRYKIIEKRQSVAFWCNPISGHATLYWYQQILGQGPKLLIQFQNNGVVDDSQLPKDRFSAERLKGVDSTLKIQPAKLEDSAVYLCASSPYSSASYQETQYFGPGTRLLVL.

The J gene is TRBJ2-5, the V gene TRBV19; 7 bases line up with TRBD1. Trimming removed 4 bases from V and 0 bases from J; junction bases left unmatched: 8. The CDR3 has 16 residues. CDR1 and CDR2 (germline): LNHDA, SQIVND (reference sequence). CDR3 nucleotide sequence: TGTGCCAGTAGTACCACCCGGACAGGCAACCAAGAGACCCAGTACTTC. This translates into CASSTTRTGNQETQYF.

CDR3 in amino acids: CATSLRGRSSGANVLTF. In nucleotides, the CDR3 is TGTGCCACCTCCTTGAGGGGGCGCAGCTCTGGGGCCAACGTCCTGACTTTC. The V and J genes are TRBV2 and TRBJ2-6; TRBD1 aligns across 7 bases. Germline CDR1 and CDR2: SNHLY and FYNNEI. The CDR3 has 17 residues. V was pared by 10 bases and J by 0 bases, with 12 bases of the junction left unmatched.

The rearrangement joins TRBV29-1 to TRBJ2-3; 8 bases fit TRBD1. The germline V gene has CDR1 SQVTM and CDR2 ANQGSEA. This CDR3 has 13 residues. The V segment lost 7 bases and the J segment 3 bases; nucleotides outside the gene matches: 6. The CDR3: CSASRGRTDTQYF. Written as DNA, the CDR3 is TGCAGCGCGAGCAGGGGGCGAACAGATACGCAGTATTTT.

The sample holds many counts of this clonotype. The rearrangement joins TRBV5-1 to TRBJ2-5; D uncertain. CDR1 and CDR2 from the germline V gene are SGHRS and YFSETQ. The CDR3 totals 11 residues. The V and J ends lost 2 bases and 2 bases respectively, with 1 base between them. The CDR3 DNA reads TGCGCCAGCAGCTTTCAAGAGACCCAGTACTTC. Its protein is CASSFQETQYF.

The chain recombines TRBV20-1 with TRBJ1-2; TRBD1 is a possible D gene (5 bases). CDR1 is DFQATT and CDR2 is SNEGSKA in the germline V gene (reference sequence). The V end lost 3 bases, the J end lost 2 bases, and 10 bases lay between the germline ends. The CDR3 spans 13 residues. In DNA form, the CDR3 reads TGCAGTGCTAGGACAGACGACAACTATGGCTACACCTTC. Translated, it gives CSARTDDNYGYTF.

This clonotype counts as medium-sized. The chain is built from TRBV29-1 and TRBJ2-5; the D gene is possibly TRBD1 (5 bases). V lost 0 bases and J 2 bases, leaving 13 bases between the germline ends. CDR3 length equals 15 residues. The V gene's germline CDR1 is SQVTM and CDR2 ANQGSEA. CDR3 in amino acids: CSVEDWTPRQETQYF. The CDR3 bases are TGCAGCGTTGAAGATTGGACACCTAGGCAAGAGACCCAGTACTTC.

A word on this clonotype: A junction boundary mismatches the germline segment, possibly from a read error. The CDR3 sequence: CASSHVSPTGQASGVF. The CDR3 DNA sequence: TGCGCCAGCAGCCATGTTAGCCCGACGGGACAGGCCTCGGGAGTCTTC. V is TRBV4-1 and J is TRBJ2-1, with 8 bases identical to TRBD1. CDR3 size: 16 residues. Germline assignment: CDR1 MGHRA and CDR2 YSYEKL.

This clonotype has ten or more counts. This chain uses TRBV5-4 with TRBJ1-3; D perhaps matches TRBD1 (5 bases). This CDR3 comprises 16 residues. CDR1 and CDR2 (germline): SGHNT, YYREEE (reference sequence). V shed 0 bases and J shed 0 bases, with 10 bases lying between them. CDR3 bases: TGTGCCAGCAGCTTGGGGACAACTGACTCTGGAAACACCATATATTTT. This sequence encodes CASSLGTTDSGNTIYF.

This clonotype occurred many times. This rearrangement joins TRBV19 to TRBJ2-2; D is tentatively TRBD1 or TRBD2 (5 bases each). Trimming shortened V by 10 bases and J by 2 bases, and 17 bases separated the two germline ends. CDR3 size: 15 residues. The germline gives CDR1 LNHDA, CDR2 SQIVND (reference sequence). The CDR3: CATYQSGRNTGELFF. The CDR3 DNA is TGTGCCACCTACCAGTCGGGGCGAAACACCGGGGAGCTGTTTTTT.

By share, this clonotype ranks as medium-sized. The chain combines TRBV30 with TRBJ2-7; D not certain. The germline V and J ends were trimmed by 0 bases and 1 base, with 1 base remaining between them. Germline lookup yields CDR1 GTSNPN and CDR2 SVGIG (reference sequence). CDR3 length: 11 amino acids. CDR3 region: CAWSVSYEQYF. In nucleotides, the CDR3 is TGTGCCTGGAGTGTTTCCTACGAGCAGTACTTC.

There are many counts of this clonotype. This rearrangement joins TRBV4-1 to TRBJ2-5, with D possibly matching TRBD2 (5 bases). V was clipped by 0 bases and J by 3 bases, with 17 bases between them. Germline CDR1 and CDR2: MGHRA and YSYEKL. The CDR3 runs 17 residues. In DNA form, the CDR3 reads TGCGCCAGCAGCCAAGACGTTATTCGGGGTTCGGAAGAGACCCAGTACTTC. Amino acid sequence: CASSQDVIRGSEETQYF.

J is TRBJ2-7 and V is TRBV19; 7 bases line up with TRBD2. J lost 2 bases, V lost 4 bases, and 8 bases had no gene match. This CDR3 is built from 15 residues. Germline V gene sequence: CDR1 LNHDA, CDR2 SQIVND (reference sequence). CDR3 nucleotides: TGTGCCAGTAGTACCACTTTCGCGGGGGCCTACGAGCAGTACTTC. Encoded protein: CASSTTFAGAYEQYF.

This clonotype showed up many times. J is TRBJ2-3 and V is TRBV5-1; perhaps D is TRBD1 or TRBD2 (5 bases each). This CDR3 has 13 amino acids. Germline CDR1 and CDR2: SGHRS and YFSETQ. V gave up 3 bases and J gave up 3 bases, with 8 bases separating them. CDR3 bases: TGCGCCAGCAGCTGGGACGGAACAGATACGCAGTATTTT. Translating it yields CASSWDGTDTQYF.

The chain uses TRBV5-4 and TRBJ1-2; D is possibly TRBD1 (6 bases). Germline V gives CDR1 SGHNT, CDR2 YYREEE (reference sequence). The CDR3 spans 15 residues. The V end lost 0 bases, the J end lost 4 bases, and 13 bases lay between the germline ends. CDR3 residues: CASSLGGQSIYGYTF. CDR3 DNA: TGTGCCAGCAGCTTGGGAGGACAGAGCATCTATGGCTACACCTTC.

This clonotype has ten or more counts. The chain couples TRBV6-6 to TRBJ1-5; D gene ambiguous. CDR1 MNHNY and CDR2 SVGAGI come from the germline V gene (reference sequence). The CDR3 has 12 amino acids. Between the trimmed V and J ends, which lost 10 bases and 3 bases, there was a span of 10 bases. Written as DNA, the CDR3 is TGTGCCACCGGGCAGTACAATCAGCCCCAGCATTTT. This gives the protein CATGQYNQPQHF.

This clonotype was seen at least ten times. The J gene is TRBJ1-1, the V gene TRBV5-1; D gene unclear. The V end lost 1 base, the J end lost 1 base, and 5 bases lay between the germline ends. Germline assignment: CDR1 SGHRS and CDR2 YFSETQ. The CDR3 has 13 residues. CDR3 DNA: TGCGCCAGCAGCTTGTTCGGGAACACTGAAGCTTTCTTT. Its protein is CASSLFGNTEAFF.

This clonotype was counted ten times or more. The chain is built from TRBV6-2 or TRBV6-3 and TRBJ2-1, with a possible D match to TRBD1 (6 bases). This CDR3 is built from 14 residues. From germline, CDR1 is MNHEY and CDR2 SVGEGT. The V end lost 5 bases, the J end lost 7 bases, and 15 bases lay between the germline ends. CDR3 coding DNA: TGTGCCAGCAGTGATACAGACAGGTTTAATGAGCAGTTCTTC. It translates to CASSDTDRFNEQFF.

In its sample, this clonotype was seen many times. The V call is TRBV7-2, the J call TRBJ2-5, with TRBD2 identical over 8 bases. V was pared by 4 bases and J by 5 bases, with 6 bases of the junction left unmatched. This CDR3 is built from 14 residues. CDR1 and CDR2 from the germline V gene are SGHTA and FQGNSA. CDR3 coding DNA: TGTGCCAGCAGCTCAGGACTAGCAGGCGAGACCCAGTACTTC. This gives the protein CASSSGLAGETQYF.

This clonotype was seen ten or more times. The chain uses TRBV7-9 and TRBJ2-3; unclear D gene. Germline CDR1 SEHNR, CDR2 FQNEAQ (reference sequence). The ends were cut back, 7 bases at V and 2 bases at J, with 22 bases in the middle. The CDR3 contains 17 residues. CDR3 in amino acids: CASTAPGGGTFTDTQYF. The CDR3 nucleotides read TGTGCCAGCACCGCTCCCGGTGGCGGAACGTTCACAGATACGCAGTATTTT. Full variable domain (rest looked up from reference TRBV7-9 and TRBJ2-3): DTGVSQNPRHKITKRGQNVTFRCDPISEHNRLYWYRQTLGQGPEFLTYFQNEAQLEKSRLLSDRFSAERPKGSFSTLEIQRTEQGDSAMYLCASTAPGGGTFTDTQYFGPGTRLTVL.

The chain carries TRBV2 and TRBJ2-7; 15 nucleotides line up with TRBD2. CDR1 SNHLY and CDR2 FYNNEI come from the germline V gene. V lost 8 bases, J lost 9 bases, and 11 bases stayed unmatched. The CDR3 sequence is 15 residues long. The DNA for the CDR3 is TGTGCCAGCGACCAAAGGGGACTAGCGGGGGGACCGCAGTACTTC. Amino acid sequence: CASDQRGLAGGPQYF.